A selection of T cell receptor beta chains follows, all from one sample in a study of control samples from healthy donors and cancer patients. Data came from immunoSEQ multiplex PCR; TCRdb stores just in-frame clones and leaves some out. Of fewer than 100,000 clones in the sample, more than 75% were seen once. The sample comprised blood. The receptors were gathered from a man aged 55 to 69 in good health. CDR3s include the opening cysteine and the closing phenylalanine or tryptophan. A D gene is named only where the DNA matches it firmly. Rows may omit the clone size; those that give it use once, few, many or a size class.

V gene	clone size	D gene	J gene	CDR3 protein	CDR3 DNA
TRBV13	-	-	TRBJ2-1	CASSTGTKQFF	TGTGCCAGCAGCACCGGGACAAAGCAGTTCTTC
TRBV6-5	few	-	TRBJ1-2	CASSYSKTAIGYTF	TGTGCCAGCAGTTACTCGAAAACGGCGATCGGCTACACCTTC
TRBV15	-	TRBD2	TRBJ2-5	CATSIGAGGLGTQYF	TGTGCCACCAGCATCGGAGCGGGAGGGCTGGGGACCCAGTACTTC
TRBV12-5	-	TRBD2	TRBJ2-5	CASGLGLAGGPGETQYF	TGTGCTAGTGGTTTGGGACTAGCGGGAGGGCCGGGAGAGACCCAGTACTTC
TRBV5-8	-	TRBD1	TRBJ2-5	CASSFTGEETQYF	TGTGCCAGCAGCTTTACAGGGGAAGAGACCCAGTACTTC
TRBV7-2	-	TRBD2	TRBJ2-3	CASSRDYSSDTQYF	TGTGCCAGCAGCAGGGACTATTCCTCAGATACGCAGTATTTT
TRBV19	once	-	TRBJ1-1	CASSKATQGGNTEAFF	TGTGCCAGTAGTAAGGCGACTCAGGGAGGGAACACTGAAGCTTTCTTT
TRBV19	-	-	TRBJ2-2	CASSTVRGPGELFF	TGTGCCAGTAGTACCGTACGCGGGCCCGGGGAGCTGTTTTTT
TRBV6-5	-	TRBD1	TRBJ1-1	CASSPTTGVRTEAFF	TGTGCCAGCAGTCCAACTACAGGGGTGAGGACTGAAGCTTTCTTT
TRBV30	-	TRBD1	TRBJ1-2	CAWSIGQGALYTF	TGTGCCTGGAGTATCGGACAGGGGGCCCTCTACACCTTC
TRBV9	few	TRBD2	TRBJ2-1	CASSYSGISYNEQFF	TGTGCCAGCAGCTATAGCGGGATCTCCTACAATGAGCAGTTCTTC
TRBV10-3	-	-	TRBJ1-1	CAISEQIQTNTEAFF	TGTGCCATCAGTGAGCAGATCCAGACGAACACTGAAGCTTTCTTT
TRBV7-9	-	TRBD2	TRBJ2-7	CASSQEGTSGRAYEQYF	TGTGCCAGCAGCCAGGAGGGGACTAGCGGGAGAGCCTACGAGCAGTACTTC
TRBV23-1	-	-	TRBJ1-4	CASSPQGRELFF	TGCGCCAGCAGTCCTCAGGGGAGGGAACTGTTTTTT
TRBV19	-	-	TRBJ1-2	CASSIKDRTPSNYGYTF	TGTGCCAGTAGTATAAAGGACAGAACCCCCTCTAACTATGGCTACACCTTC
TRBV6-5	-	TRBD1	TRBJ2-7	CASSYGDSNYEQYF	TGTGCCAGCAGTTACGGGGACAGCAACTACGAGCAGTACTTC
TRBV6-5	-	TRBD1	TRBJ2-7	CASSYPGTAKQYF	TGTGCCAGCAGTTACCCCGGGACAGCCAAGCAGTACTTC
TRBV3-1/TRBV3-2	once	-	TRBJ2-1	CASSQDEGGNEQFF	TGTGCCAGCAGCCAAGATGAGGGCGGGAATGAGCAGTTCTTC
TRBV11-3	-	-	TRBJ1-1	CASSLDGGNTEAFF	TGTGCCAGCAGCTTAGATGGCGGCAACACTGAAGCTTTCTTT
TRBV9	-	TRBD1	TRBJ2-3	CASSVVEGQGRTDTQYF	TGTGCCAGCAGCGTAGTAGAGGGACAGGGGCGCACAGATACGCAGTATTTT
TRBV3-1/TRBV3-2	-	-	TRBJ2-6	CASSQDGFSGANVLTF	TGTGCCAGCTCCCAGGACGGATTCTCTGGGGCCAACGTCCTGACTTTC
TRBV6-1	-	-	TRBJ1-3	CASSEAGYRNTIYF	TGTGCCAGCAGTGAAGCGGGATACAGAAACACCATATATTTT
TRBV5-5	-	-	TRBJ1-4	CASSLEDEKLFF	TGTGCCAGCAGCTTGGAGGATGAAAAACTGTTTTTT
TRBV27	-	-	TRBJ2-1	CASSLEGPTYNEQFF	TGTGCCAGCAGCCTCGAGGGGCCCACCTACAATGAGCAGTTCTTC
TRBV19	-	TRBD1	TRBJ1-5	CASSRDRGLPYQPQHF	TGTGCCAGTTCCCGGGACAGGGGGCTCCCATACCAGCCCCAGCATTTT
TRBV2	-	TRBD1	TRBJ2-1	CASSTTGYEQFF	TGTGCCAGCAGTACGACAGGGTATGAGCAGTTCTTC
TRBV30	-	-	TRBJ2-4	CAWSVARQNIQYF	TGTGCCTGGAGTGTGGCCAGGCAAAACATTCAGTACTTC
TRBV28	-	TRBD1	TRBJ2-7	CASSQPGTGLLEQYF	TGTGCCAGCAGCCAACCCGGGACAGGCCTCCTCGAGCAGTACTTC
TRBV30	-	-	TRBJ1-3	CAWKGLLRDAGSGNTIYF	TGTGCCTGGAAGGGATTACTCAGGGACGCCGGCTCTGGAAACACCATATATTTT
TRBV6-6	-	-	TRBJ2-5	CASSYSNLETQYF	TGTGCCAGCAGTTACTCGAATCTGGAGACCCAGTACTTC
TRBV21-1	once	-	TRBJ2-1	CASSNRWTGSNEQFF	TGTGCCAGCAGCAACCGCTGGACAGGATCCAATGAGCAGTTCTTC
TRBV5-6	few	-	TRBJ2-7	CASSLGQRYEQYF	TGTGCCAGCAGCTTGGGGCAGAGGTACGAGCAGTACTTC